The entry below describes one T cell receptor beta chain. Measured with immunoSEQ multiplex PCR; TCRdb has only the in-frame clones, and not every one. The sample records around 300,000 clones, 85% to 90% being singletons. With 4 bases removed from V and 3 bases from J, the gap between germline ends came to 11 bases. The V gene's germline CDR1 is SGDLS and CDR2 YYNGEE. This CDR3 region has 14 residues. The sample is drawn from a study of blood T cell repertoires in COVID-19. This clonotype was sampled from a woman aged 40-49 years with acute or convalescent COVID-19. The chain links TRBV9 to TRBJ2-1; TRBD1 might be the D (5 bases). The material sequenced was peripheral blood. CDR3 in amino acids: CASSPRTLYNEQFF. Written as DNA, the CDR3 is TGTGCCAGCAGCCCTCGGACACTCTACAATGAGCAGTTCTTC.